The present T cell receptor beta chain was sequenced within a study of blood T cell repertoires in COVID-19 (dated by TCRdb to 2019 to 2021). For the study in its entirety: The collaborator samples originated in the United States, Italy and Spain and spanned the acute and convalescent phases of COVID-19. Sample metadata almost always included a de-identified subject ID, COVID-19 status, age in years and sex. Samples were obtained from the ongoing ImmuneRACE study (first 160 participants) and from approximately 1,200 subjects provided by 6 global collaborators. Where available, HLA class I and class II types were taken from metadata supplied by the sample provider and were not determined by assay-based typing. The prospective study material was composed of cDNA or gDNA derived from T cells, B-cell-depleted T cells, or PBMCs. Deeply sampled blood TCRbeta repertoires from subjects exposed to, actively infected with, or recovered from COVID-19 were included in the dataset. A freely available public database, intended as a resource for researchers studying the immune response to SARS-CoV-2, is where the repertoires were released. Results the study describes overall, beyond this receptor: Clinical and demographic metadata were provided uncurated, with the amount varying by source and participant.

According to the germline V gene (reference sequence), CDR1 reads SEHNR and CDR2 reads FQNEAQ. Relative to germline, V is missing 4 bases and J is missing 4 bases, with 6 bases of the junction outside any gene match. Taken from cysteine to phenylalanine, the CDR3 has 15 residues. CDR3 DNA is the only sequence kept; it has 45 bases, read in frame from the first base. The collaborating institutions used their own protocols to collect whole blood in K2EDTA tubes. For TCRbeta analysis, collaborators shipped samples in one of three forms: frozen whole blood, isolated PBMCs, or DNA extracted from either of those sample types. TCRbeta CDR3 regions were amplified from genomic DNA using the immunoSEQ Assay, a bias-controlled multiplex PCR. Per the authors' processing: Within the assay, amplification of reference gene primers was used to estimate how many nucleated cells each sample contained. Sequence reads were collapsed and filtered to measure the absolute abundance of every unique TCRbeta CDR3 rearrangement. For each sample, productive Simpson clonality was calculated as the square root of Simpson's diversity index over productive rearrangements. Sourced from immuneACCESS, this table was stored by TCRdb with only in-frame sequences that have V and J called. A share of the clones is absent; for the studies checked, an unresolved V gene accounts for under half, and the remainder has no known explanation. That table gives V, J and clone size, and the DNA gave D and trimming. The sample records 95,000 to 150,000 clones, 70% to 85% of which are singletons. The ten most abundant clones make up more than 0.75% of the sample.

As concerns this clone: Its antigen specificity is not known. Qualities for individual bases were not recorded, and no much larger clone is one base off.

Rearrangement joined TRBV7-9 to TRBJ1-5, with 8 bases in between that match TRBD1. The sequencing input was peripheral blood. This sequence was found in a human donor with acute or convalescent COVID-19. The donor label of this sample is uncertain. The nucleotide sequence reads TGTGCCAGCAGCTCCGGGACAGGAGTTAATCAGCCCCAGCATTTT. This sequence encodes CASSSGTGVNQPQHF.